This TCR beta chain was identified in a study of blood T cell repertoires in COVID-19 (dated by TCRdb to 2020 to 2022). Notes on the research overall: Samples covering the acute and convalescent phases of COVID-19 were provided by collaborators in the United States, Italy and Spain. The material from the prospective study consisted of cDNA or gDNA derived from T cells, B-cell-depleted T cells, or PBMCs. The dataset comprised deeply sampled blood TCRbeta repertoires from subjects exposed to, actively infected with, or recovered from COVID-19. A freely available public database, intended as a resource for researchers studying the immune response to SARS-CoV-2, is where the repertoires were released. Samples were obtained from the ongoing ImmuneRACE study (first 160 participants) and from some 1,300 subjects provided by 6 global collaborators. The sample metadata nearly always contained a de-identified subject ID, COVID-19 status, age in years and sex. HLA class I and class II types, where available, came from metadata supplied by the sample provider rather than from assay-based typing.

This clone has just a few counts. Its antigen remains unidentified. No quality values exist for individual bases; no much larger clone is one base distant. TCRbeta CDR3 regions were amplified from genomic DNA using the immunoSEQ Assay, a bias-controlled multiplex PCR. The study's processing was this. Within the assay, amplification of reference gene primers was used to estimate how many nucleated cells each sample contained. To quantify the absolute abundance of each unique TCRbeta CDR3 rearrangement, sequence reads were collapsed and filtered. For each sample, productive Simpson clonality was calculated as the square root of Simpson's diversity index over productive rearrangements. Sourced from immuneACCESS, this table was stored by TCRdb with only in-frame sequences that have V and J called. A share of the clones is absent; for the studies checked, an unresolved V gene accounts for under half, and the remainder has no known explanation. V and J calls and clone size are as listed in that table; D and trimming were resolved from the DNA. The sample table lists 250,000 to 350,000 clones, approximately 86% of them with a count of one. In total, the top ten clones hold around 4.2% of the sample.

Trimming takes 5 bases from V and 7 bases from J, and the germline ends sit 9 bases apart. According to the germline V gene (reference sequence), CDR1 reads SEHNR and CDR2 reads FQNEAQ. Its CDR3 holds 12 amino acids, cysteine through phenylalanine. Just the 36-base CDR3 DNA is kept, in frame starting at base 1. Each collaborating institution followed its own protocols to collect whole blood in K2EDTA tubes. For TCRbeta analysis, collaborators shipped samples as frozen whole blood, isolated PBMCs, or DNA extracted from either of those sample types. Results the study describes overall, beyond this receptor: The amount of clinical and demographic metadata varied by source and participant and was provided uncurated.

The sequence came from a woman aged 50 to 60 with active or convalescent COVID-19. Material for sequencing was peripheral blood. In this chain, TRBV7-9 is recombined with TRBJ1-5, with the D gene uncertain. The DNA is as follows: TGTGCCAGCAGCCCGGGTTGGCAGCCCCAGCATTTT. This sequence encodes CASSPGWQPQHF.